This TCR beta chain was captured in a study of long-term antiretroviral therapy in people with HIV (dated by TCRdb to 2021 to 2024). With regard to the full study: Collection of the earliest samples took place about a decade ahead of the 2015 WHO recommendation for immediate ART, at a time when ART was typically delayed until CD4 counts fell. A retrospective serial study tested whether ART initiation and durable HIV suppression were associated with changes in peripheral blood TRB repertoire composition and diversity. The cohort contributed fewer than 200 cryopreserved PBMC samples from a few dozen adults with confirmed HIV infection, collected serially over a mean of approximately six years (range 1-12). About 35% of the 30 participants with HIV were female. No cross-contamination during QIAcube processing was seen in test extractions of a monoclonal T-cell line run alongside a few dozen polyclonal samples. The paper's findings and limits, for the study overall: Samples dated from the mid-2000s to the late 2010s, and the ART regimens used may be less effective than current ones. Because pre-ART samples had limited cell numbers, profiling was done on unsorted PBMC rather than on sorted CD4+ and CD8+ T cells. Starting ART was linked to a significant rise in TRB diversity, yet even after long-term ART the diversity remained significantly lower than in transplant donor controls. The repertoire was dominated across all time points by expanded TRB clones identified before ART initiation, although this dominance was seen to fluctuate and to decrease in many PLHIV after ART. Owing to limited PBMC availability, only the TCR beta chain was sequenced, without alpha chain pairing. CDR3 length ranges in HIV repertoires were narrower than in controls, and network structure suggested an antigen-experienced repertoire with only a slight naive shift after ART. Inferences about post-ART repertoire changes are limited because no data were available on ART adherence, viral resistance or therapy changes.

Participants were included only if at least one PBMC sample before ART initiation and at least two post-ART samples were available. Treatment was received in the United States of America by all participants with HIV. Before DNA extraction, cryopreserved samples of about 0.9-11 million PBMC were thawed and then washed. At the time of the earliest PBMC sample for each participant with HIV, ages ranged from about 20 to 54 years. PBMC samples from each participant spanned 1-4 timepoints before ART initiation and 2-8 timepoints after ART initiation, with a median of 7 samples. Serial HIV viral load, CD4+ T-cell count, ART history and demographic data were obtained for every participant. Using a Qiagen kit on a QIAcube, genomic DNA was extracted from unsorted PBMC, with samples processed in batches of 12. The CDR3 sequence holds 15 residues, the cysteine and phenylalanine included. Here the CDR3 DNA is all that survives: 45 bases in frame from base 1. V and J are trimmed by 5 bases and 2 bases, and the gene matches miss 8 bases of the junction. The germline V gene (reference sequence) sets CDR1 to LNHDA and CDR2 to SQIVND.

The immunoSEQ hsTCRB v3.0 assay was used at survey level resolution for TRB variable region sequencing. The targeted TRB sequencing depth was about 40,000-55,000 T-cell genomes per sample. Pooled TRB libraries were sequenced on an Illumina MiSeq with a v3 150-cycle kit. In the authors' own workflow: Analysis of repertoires was carried out in R inside a reproducible Nextflow workflow spanning QC, data transformation and analysis. LymphoSeq2, an R package for exploring AIRR-Seq data, was used to implement the custom analyses. A handful of samples that produced fewer than 5000 total TRB sequences were removed, so 188 HIV repertoires were analyzed. Of the approximately 190 retained HIV repertoires, approximately 57 were collected before and approximately 130 after ART initiation. Repertoires were downsampled to 5000 TRB nucleotide sequences, and summary statistics were averaged over 100 downsampling iterations. The analysis kept only TRB sequences whose CDR3 regions were at least seven amino acids long. Diversity was measured with a Shannon entropy-derived clonality score and the Gini coefficient. Repertoire networks linked the top 5000 CDR3 amino acid sequences whenever two sequences differed by an edit distance of one. For TRB CDR3 amino acid sequences, antigen specificity groups and MHC restriction were predicted with GLIPH2. CDR3 amino acid sequences were matched against VDJdb and McPAS-TCR to flag known CMV, EBV, HIV or tissue antigen associations. Pre-ART, post-ART and control groups were compared with Wilcoxon signed-rank tests and Holm-Bonferroni correction. TCRdb carries this immuneACCESS record with in-frame sequences only. Its versions omit some clonotypes, under half of them owing to an unresolved V gene in the studies checked, with the rest unexplained. That table gives V, J and clone size, and the DNA gave D and trimming. For this sample the table gives some 11,000 clones, of which 84% were detected only once. Around 20% of the sample is in the top ten clones.

A word on this clone: Its antigen is still unknown. Within one base of it there is no much larger clone, and no base qualities were kept.

Material: unsorted PBMCs, obtained more than 7 years after starting antiretroviral therapy. The sequence came from a man in his fifties with HIV. The chain employs TRBV19 and TRBJ1-1; 7 central bases correspond to TRBD1. The DNA reads as follows: TGTGCCAGTAGTTTCTGGCAGGGGGGAAACACTGAAGCTTTCTTT. Translated, it reads CASSFWQGGNTEAFF.